These 18 T cell receptor beta chains were all obtained from the same sample, sequenced in a study of vaccination and CD4 T cells after COVID-19. Their antigens are not known. The treatment was: approximately nine-day PBMC culture with coronavirus spike peptide pools or control peptides (ViraFEST assay). At the Johns Hopkins FTIC core, DNA taken from cultured CD4+ T cells was sequenced by way of the Oncomine TCR Beta short-read assay. TCRdb processed the PCR reads anew with MiXCR; each CDR3 protein has one entry. There are tens of thousands of distinct CDR3 sequences in the sample; 58% occur only once, and around 3% lies in the top ten. Sequencing was carried out using CD4+ T cells from blood, cultured in vitro. Receptor source: a human donor who had recovered from COVID-19.

V is TRBV7-2 and J is TRBJ1-2; D is unresolved. Trimming left V 2 bases short and J 7 bases short, with 8 bases between. Germline V lookup: CDR1 SGHTA, CDR2 FQGNSA. The CDR3 has 12 residues. Here the CDR3 reads CASSLRGSGYTF. CDR3 nucleotide sequence: TGTGCCAGCAGCTTACGAGGGTCTGGCTACACCTTC.

This clonotype was counted between two and nine times. The chain joins TRBV30 to TRBJ1-5; D perhaps matches TRBD1 (5 bases). The CDR3 loop spans 15 amino acids. Trimming shortened V by 4 bases and J by 2 bases, and 15 bases separated the two germline ends. In germline, CDR1 is GTSNPN, CDR2 SVGIG (reference sequence). The CDR3 region is CAWTVGGTGNQPQHF. In DNA form, the CDR3 reads TGTGCCTGGACTGTTGGGGGAACTGGCAATCAGCCCCAGCATTTT.

The rearrangement links TRBV20-1 to TRBJ1-3; D remains ambiguous. Trimming took 4 bases from V and 9 from J, leaving 13 bases between them. The germline gives CDR1 DFQATT, CDR2 SNEGSKA (reference sequence). CDR3 length equals 12 residues. For the CDR3, the DNA is TGCAGTGCTATCGAAGGCCTCGGCACCATATATTTT. Translated: CSAIEGLGTIYF.

This clonotype was detected only once. The rearrangement joins TRBV19 to TRBJ1-2, with D perhaps TRBD1 (5 bases). The V and J ends lost 3 bases and 4 bases respectively, with 15 bases between them. CDR1 and CDR2 from the germline V gene are LNHDA and SQIVND (reference sequence). CDR3 length: 15 amino acids. CDR3 in amino acids: CASSMDRGIGYGYTF. CDR3 nucleotide sequence: TGTGCCAGTAGTATGGATAGGGGCATCGGCTATGGCTACACCTTC.

This rearrangement joins TRBV5-6 to TRBJ1-6, with D hard to call. V lost 1 base and J lost 7, with 6 bases in between. The CDR3 has 13 amino acids. Germline CDR1 is SGHDT and CDR2 is YYEEEE. DNA of the CDR3: TGTGCCAGCAGCTTGACAGCCAATTCACCCCTCCACTTT. Amino acid sequence: CASSLTANSPLHF.

The chain couples TRBV11-3 to TRBJ2-7, with 7 positions matching TRBD2. The trim removed 5 bases at V and 4 bases at J, leaving 11 bases unmatched. CDR1 and CDR2 from the germline V gene are SGHNT and YENEEA. The CDR3 contains 15 residues. The CDR3, as DNA: TGTGCCAGCAGCGCCGCCGGCGGGGGACTTTACGAGCAGTACTTC. Residues: CASSAAGGGLYEQYF.

This rearrangement joins TRBV7-2 to TRBJ1-1; no definite D call. The V and J ends lost 1 base and 1 base respectively, with 7 bases between them. This CDR3 contains 14 residues. Germline V CDR1 and CDR2: SGHTA, FQGNSA. The CDR3 bases are TGTGCCAGCAGCTTAGACGGCTCGAACACTGAAGCTTTCTTT. Its translation is CASSLDGSNTEAFF.

V is TRBV7-3 and J is TRBJ1-1, with 8 bases that match TRBD1. CDR1 SGHTA and CDR2 FQGTGA come from the germline V gene. CDR3 length: 13 residues. With 7 bases clipped from V and 4 bases from J, the junction kept 5 bases outside the gene matches. CDR3 sequence (DNA): TGTGCCAGCAAGGACAGGGTGGGCACTGAAGCTTTCTTT. It specifies CASKDRVGTEAFF.

The J gene is TRBJ2-3, the V gene TRBV7-2; D unresolved. Trimming took 6 bases from V and 1 from J, leaving 8 bases between them. CDR3 length equals 13 residues. Germline V lookup: CDR1 SGHTA, CDR2 FQGNSA. Here the CDR3 reads CASSSGRTDTQYF. Here the CDR3 DNA reads TGTGCCAGCAGTTCGGGCCGCACAGATACGCAGTATTTT.

This clonotype was observed once. CDR3: CASSQTSGTTDTQYF. For the CDR3, the DNA is TGTGCCAGCAGCCAGACTAGCGGGACAACAGATACGCAGTATTTT. The V and J genes are TRBV9 and TRBJ2-3; 11 nucleotides align to TRBD2. There are 15 residues in the CDR3. J gave up 3 bases and V 4 bases, and 4 bases lay outside the gene matches. The germline V gene encodes CDR1 SGDLS and CDR2 YYNGEE. The complete variable domain, with remaining parts taken from reference TRBV9 and TRBJ2-3, reads DSGVTQTPKHLITATGQRVTLRCSPRSGDLSVYWYQQSLDQGLQFLIQYYNGEERAKGNILERFSAQQFPDLHSELNLSSLELGDSALYFCASSQTSGTTDTQYFGPGTRLTVL.

The rearrangement links TRBV7-6 to TRBJ2-3; TRBD2 aligns across 7 bases. The CDR3 is made up of 15 amino acids. The J segment lost 7 bases and the V segment lost 0 bases, leaving 7 bases of the junction unmatched. The germline gives CDR1 SGHVS, CDR2 FNYEAQ. The CDR3 sequence: CASSLAPEAGYTQYF. The CDR3 nucleotides are TGTGCCAGCAGCTTAGCGCCGGAAGCGGGATATACGCAGTATTTT.

The rearrangement uses TRBV24-1 and TRBJ2-2, with D hard to call. This CDR3 has 15 residues. Germline V lookup: CDR1 KGHDR, CDR2 SFDVKD. V shed 1 base and J shed 3 bases, with 8 bases lying between them. CDR3 protein: CATSDLLRDTGELFF. The CDR3 coding sequence is TGTGCCACCAGTGATTTACTTCGGGACACCGGGGAGCTGTTTTTT.

The chain links TRBV7-9 to TRBJ2-7; D is undetermined. From germline, CDR1 is SEHNR and CDR2 FQNEAQ (reference sequence). Trimming removed 1 base at V and 0 bases at J, with 4 bases between. The CDR3 length is 13 residues. The CDR3 is CASSLEDSYEQYF. CDR3 bases: TGTGCCAGCAGCTTAGAGGACTCCTACGAGCAGTACTTC. Combining the CDR3 with reference TRBV7-9 and TRBJ2-7 gives the whole variable domain DTGVSQNPRHKITKRGQNVTFRCDPISEHNRLYWYRQTLGQGPEFLTYFQNEAQLEKSRLLSDRFSAERPKGSFSTLEIQRTEQGDSAMYLCASSLEDSYEQYFGPGTRLTVT.

This clonotype appeared once. This chain links TRBV5-4 with TRBJ1-1; 8 bases are a match to TRBD1. Germline CDR1 reads SGHNT; CDR2 reads YYREEE (reference sequence). This CDR3 contains 16 residues. The V and J ends lost 3 bases and 3 bases, in that order; junction bases with no gene match: 10. Here the CDR3 DNA reads TGTGCCAGCAGCTGGGGACAGGTCATCCGGGACACTGAAGCTTTCTTT. Translated: CASSWGQVIRDTEAFF.

The V gene is TRBV20-1, the J gene TRBJ2-3; TRBD2 aligns across 10 bases. The junction had 1 base not matched to a gene; V was cut back by 3 bases and J by 1 base. The CDR3 covers 14 residues. The germline V gene has CDR1 DFQATT and CDR2 SNEGSKA (reference sequence). The CDR3 is CSASTSGGTDTQYF. CDR3 sequence (DNA): TGCAGTGCTAGTACTAGCGGGGGCACAGATACGCAGTATTTT.

The J gene is TRBJ1-5, the V gene TRBV6-2 or TRBV6-3; D might be TRBD1 (5 bases). The CDR3 totals 14 residues. Germline values: CDR1 MNHEY, CDR2 SVGEGT. V lost 5 bases, J lost 10 bases, and 18 bases lay in between. As DNA, the CDR3 is TGTGCCAGCAGTGGGGACGGCAGCCGGGATCCCCAGCATTTT. Amino acid sequence: CASSGDGSRDPQHF.

This clonotype has only a few counts. The V gene is TRBV6-5, the J gene TRBJ1-2; D call uncertain. Deletions cut 0 bases from V and 2 bases from J, with 10 bases between. Germline V CDR1 and CDR2: MNHEY, SVGAGI. The CDR3 runs 15 residues. The CDR3 region is CASSYSRASNYGYTF. CDR3 DNA: TGTGCCAGCAGTTACTCACGGGCTTCCAACTATGGCTACACCTTC.

CDR3 DNA: TGTGCCAGCAGCCTTAACGACAGGGTTAACACTGAAGCTTTCTTT. Its protein is CASSLNDRVNTEAFF. The gene calls are TRBV28 and TRBJ1-1; 7 nucleotides agree with TRBD1. The CDR3 has 15 amino acids. The V gene end was trimmed by 6 bases and the J gene end by 2 bases; junction bases not matched to a gene: 9. Germline V gene data show CDR1 as MDHEN and CDR2 as SYDVKM.